This T cell receptor beta chain derives from a study of blood T cell repertoires in COVID-19. Repertoires were generated with immunoSEQ multiplex PCR, while TCRdb's copy carries only in-frame clones and drops some. The sample includes under 350,000 clones, around 92% of them seen just once. Input material: PBMCs or T cells enriched from blood (not recorded which). The sequence was obtained from a woman in her sixties or seventies who had recovered from COVID-19.

CDR3 sequence: CASSGVLPIVAGVDEQYF. CDR3 coding DNA: TGTGCCAGTAGTGGCGTCCTCCCGATCGTAGCGGGAGTCGACGAGCAGTACTTC. V is TRBV19 and J is TRBJ2-7; 9 bases match TRBD2. The germline V gene encodes CDR1 LNHDA and CDR2 SQIVND (reference sequence). This CDR3 is built from 18 residues. With V trimmed by 5 bases and J by 5 bases, 19 bases remained unmatched.